The next 19 T cell receptor beta chains were all read from a single sample in a study of technical replicates of blood from a few donors. Data came from immunoSEQ multiplex PCR; TCRdb stores just in-frame clones and leaves some out. The repertoire holds about 81,000 clones, with roughly 90% as singletons. The sequenced material came from T cells isolated from PBMCs. The receptors were sampled from a human donor in good health.

The chain uses TRBV11-3 and TRBJ2-1, with 8 bases aligning to TRBD2. V dropped 5 bases and J dropped 4; count of bases not matched to a gene: 10. Germline CDR1 SGHNT, CDR2 YENEEA. This CDR3 comprises 16 residues. For the CDR3, the DNA is TGTGCCAGCAGCCTCCAAGCGGCGGGGGGTTACAATGAGCAGTTCTTC. Translating gives CASSLQAAGGYNEQFF.

V and J are TRBV18 and TRBJ1-1; weak D call: TRBD1 (5 bases). The V end lost 3 bases, the J end lost 1 base, and 12 bases lay between the germline ends. The V gene's germline CDR1 is KGHSH and CDR2 LQKENI. This CDR3 is 15 amino acids long. The CDR3 DNA reads TGTGCCAGCTCACCTGACGTCGGACAGAACACTGAAGCTTTCTTT. This translates into CASSPDVGQNTEAFF.

CDR3 coding DNA: TGTGCCAGCAGCGCAGGGATTTCGGGTTATGCTGAAGCTTTCTTT. It is translated as CASSAGISGYAEAFF. The rearrangement links TRBV9 to TRBJ1-1; D might be TRBD1 (5 bases). Germline V lookup: CDR1 SGDLS, CDR2 YYNGEE. The CDR3 spans 15 residues. Trimming left V 3 bases short and J 6 bases short, with 18 bases between. The whole variable domain, remainder taken from reference TRBV9 and TRBJ1-1, is DSGVTQTPKHLITATGQRVTLRCSPRSGDLSVYWYQQSLDQGLQFLIQYYNGEERAKGNILERFSAQQFPDLHSELNLSSLELGDSALYFCASSAGISGYAEAFFGQGTRLTVV.

J is TRBJ2-5 and V is TRBV5-5; 10 bases match TRBD2. The germline gives CDR1 SGHKS, CDR2 YYEKEE (reference sequence). The CDR3 has 14 residues. V gave up 2 bases and J gave up 5 bases; unmatched junction bases: 3. The CDR3 DNA follows: TGTGCCAGCAGCTTAAGCGGGGGGGCCGAGACCCAGTACTTC. Translated, it gives CASSLSGGAETQYF. Combining the CDR3 with reference TRBV5-5 and TRBJ2-5 gives the whole variable domain DAGVTQSPTHLIKTRGQQVTLRCSPISGHKSVSWYQQVLGQGPQFIFQYYEKEERGRGNFPDRFSARQFPNYSSELNVNALLLGDSALYLCASSLSGGAETQYFGPGTRLLVL.

In nucleotides, the CDR3 is TGTGCCAGTATAATGAACACTGAAGCTTTCTTT. Translating gives CASIMNTEAFF. The gene calls are TRBV19 and TRBJ1-1, with D hard to call. The CDR3 loop spans 11 amino acids. Germline V gene sequence: CDR1 LNHDA, CDR2 SQIVND (reference sequence). The V end lost 7 bases, the J end lost 0 bases, and 3 bases lay between the germline ends.

The CDR3 loop is CASSLESGRPDTQYF. The DNA of the CDR3 is TGTGCCAGCAGCTTGGAAAGCGGGAGACCAGATACGCAGTATTTT. The chain recombines TRBV5-6 with TRBJ2-3, with TRBD2 identical over 8 bases. Germline V lookup: CDR1 SGHDT, CDR2 YYEEEE. V dropped 0 bases and J dropped 4; count of bases not matched to a gene: 4. The CDR3 sequence is 15 residues long.

The J gene is TRBJ2-2, the V gene TRBV5-1; D gene uncertain. This CDR3 is 13 amino acids long. Between the trimmed V and J ends, which lost 6 bases and 3 bases, there was a span of 9 bases. Germline V gene lookup returns CDR1 SGHRS and CDR2 YFSETQ. CDR3 nucleotides: TGCGCCAGCAAAGCTCCCGACACCGGGGAGCTGTTTTTT. It translates to CASKAPDTGELFF.

In this sample, this clone turned up once. CDR3 DNA sequence: TGTGCCAGCAGCTTGCCCAGTAACTATGGCTACACCTTC. Translated, it gives CASSLPSNYGYTF. The rearrangement joins TRBV7-2 to TRBJ1-2, with D hard to call. CDR1 and CDR2 (germline): SGHTA, FQGNSA. V dropped 3 bases and J dropped 1 base, with 6 bases sitting between them. The CDR3 sequence is 13 residues long.

The chain uses TRBV7-9 and TRBJ1-1, with D possibly matching TRBD1 (6 bases). Per the germline V gene, CDR1 is SEHNR and CDR2 is FQNEAQ (reference sequence). There are 12 residues in the CDR3. Trimming shortened V by 5 bases and J by 7 bases, and 11 bases separated the two germline ends. The CDR3 DNA reads TGTGCCAGCAGCGAAGGACAGAGTGAAGCTTTCTTT. Translating it yields CASSEGQSEAFF.

The chain links TRBV9 to TRBJ2-7; weak D call: TRBD2 (5 bases). The CDR3 length is 16 residues. With 5 bases removed from V and 7 bases from J, the gap between germline ends came to 25 bases. In germline, CDR1 is SGDLS, CDR2 YYNGEE. Written as DNA, the CDR3 is TGTGCCAGCAGTGTGTTACCGGGCCAATCTACGGGAGAGCAGTACTTC. Translated, it gives CASSVLPGQSTGEQYF.

The V and J genes are TRBV2 and TRBJ2-5; 11 bases fit TRBD2. The V segment lost 6 bases and the J segment 2 bases; nucleotides outside the gene matches: 5. CDR3 length: 15 residues. Looked up from germline, CDR1 is SNHLY and CDR2 is FYNNEI. The CDR3 protein is CASSKLAGEQETQYF. The CDR3 DNA sequence: TGTGCCAGCAGCAAACTAGCGGGGGAACAAGAGACCCAGTACTTC.

The V gene is TRBV27, the J gene TRBJ1-5; TRBD1 might be the D (6 bases). This CDR3 comprises 15 residues. The germline V gene encodes CDR1 MNHEY and CDR2 SMNVEV (reference sequence). The V gene lost 5 bases and the J gene lost 4 bases, with 15 bases spanning the gap. CDR3 protein: CASSHTPGVNQPQHF. In DNA form, the CDR3 reads TGTGCCAGCAGTCATACTCCAGGGGTAAATCAGCCCCAGCATTTT.

This chain joins TRBV19 and TRBJ1-2, with 9 bases aligning to TRBD1. From germline, CDR1 is LNHDA and CDR2 SQIVND (reference sequence). V shed 2 bases and J 2 bases; nucleotides not matched to a gene: 3. The CDR3 covers 15 residues. CDR3 loop: CASSILTGGNYGYTF. Written as DNA, the CDR3 is TGTGCCAGTAGTATACTGACAGGGGGAAACTATGGCTACACCTTC. The full variable domain, rest sourced from reference TRBV19 and TRBJ1-2, is DGGITQSPKYLFRKEGQNVTLSCEQNLNHDAMYWYRQDPGQGLRLIYYSQIVNDFQKGDIAEGYSVSREKKESFPLTVTSAQKNPTAFYLCASSILTGGNYGYTFGSGTRLTVV.

The V and J genes are TRBV27 and TRBJ2-1; 8 nucleotides align to TRBD2. There are 16 residues in the CDR3. The J segment lost 6 bases and the V segment lost 5 bases, leaving 12 bases of the junction unmatched. Per germline, CDR1 MNHEY and CDR2 SMNVEV (reference sequence). CDR3 amino acids: CASSPPAGRARNEQFF. The CDR3 DNA follows: TGTGCCAGCAGTCCCCCCGCCGGGAGGGCCCGCAATGAGCAGTTCTTC.

The chain employs TRBV11-2 and TRBJ2-1, with TRBD2 matching over 7 bases. Unmatched junction bases numbered 10, after V lost 1 base and J lost 1 base. CDR1 is SGHAT, CDR2 FQNNGV, per germline. CDR3 length equals 18 residues. CDR3 in DNA: TGTGCCAGCAGCTTAGGCCTAGCGGTCCCTGGGTCCTACAATGAGCAGTTCTTC. Translation gives CASSLGLAVPGSYNEQFF.

The chain carries TRBV5-4 and TRBJ1-4; a possible D gene is TRBD1 (6 bases). Trimming left V 3 bases short and J 6 bases short, with 12 bases between. CDR1 SGHNT and CDR2 YYREEE come from the germline V gene (reference sequence). This CDR3 has 14 residues. CDR3 region: CASSSTGSDEKLFF. The CDR3 coding sequence is TGTGCCAGCAGCTCCACAGGGTCCGATGAAAAACTGTTTTTT.

The chain recombines TRBV6-5 with TRBJ2-1; the D gene is possibly TRBD2 (6 bases). Per the germline V gene, CDR1 is MNHEY and CDR2 is SVGAGI. The CDR3 runs 15 residues. The germline V and J ends were trimmed by 4 bases and 2 bases, with 12 bases remaining between them. The CDR3 loop is CASSLEGSAYNEQFF. The CDR3, as DNA: TGTGCCAGCAGTTTGGAGGGAAGCGCCTACAATGAGCAGTTCTTC.

The V and J genes are TRBV13 and TRBJ1-4, with TRBD1 matching 10 bases. V was clipped by 5 bases and J by 5 bases; unmatched bases: 5. The CDR3 totals 15 residues. Looked up from germline, CDR1 is PRHDT and CDR2 is FYEKMQ (reference sequence). The CDR3 DNA follows: TGTGCCAGCAGCCGGACGGACAGGGGGAATGAAAAACTGTTTTTT. This codes for CASSRTDRGNEKLFF.

The CDR3 spells CASSIRRGDGSNQPQHF. In nucleotides, the CDR3 is TGTGCCAGTAGTATTAGGAGGGGCGATGGGAGCAATCAGCCCCAGCATTTT. The V gene is TRBV19, the J gene TRBJ1-5, with D perhaps matching TRBD1 (5 bases). V was clipped by 3 bases and J by 1 base, with 16 bases between them. CDR3 length equals 17 residues. Germline V gene lookup returns CDR1 LNHDA and CDR2 SQIVND (reference sequence).